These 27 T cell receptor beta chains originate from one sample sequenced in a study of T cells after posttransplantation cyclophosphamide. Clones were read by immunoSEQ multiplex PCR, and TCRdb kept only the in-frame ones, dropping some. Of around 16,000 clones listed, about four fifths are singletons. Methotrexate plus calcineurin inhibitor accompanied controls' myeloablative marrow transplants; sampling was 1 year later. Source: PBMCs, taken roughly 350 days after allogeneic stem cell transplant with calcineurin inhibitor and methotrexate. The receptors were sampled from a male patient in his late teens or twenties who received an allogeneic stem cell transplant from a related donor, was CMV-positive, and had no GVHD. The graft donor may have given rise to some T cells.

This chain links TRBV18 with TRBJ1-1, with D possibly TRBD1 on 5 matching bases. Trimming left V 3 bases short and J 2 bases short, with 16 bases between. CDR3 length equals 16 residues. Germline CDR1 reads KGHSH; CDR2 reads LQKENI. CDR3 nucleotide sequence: TGTGCCAGCTCACCCTTGGGAACAGGTCTAAACACTGAAGCTTTCTTT. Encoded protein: CASSPLGTGLNTEAFF.

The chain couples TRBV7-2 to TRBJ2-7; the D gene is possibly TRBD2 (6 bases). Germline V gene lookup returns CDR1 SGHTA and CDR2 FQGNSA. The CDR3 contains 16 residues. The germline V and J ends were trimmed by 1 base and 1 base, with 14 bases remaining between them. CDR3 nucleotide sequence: TGTGCCAGCAGCTTAGATTCTGGAGGGCAATCCTACGAGCAGTACTTC. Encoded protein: CASSLDSGGQSYEQYF.

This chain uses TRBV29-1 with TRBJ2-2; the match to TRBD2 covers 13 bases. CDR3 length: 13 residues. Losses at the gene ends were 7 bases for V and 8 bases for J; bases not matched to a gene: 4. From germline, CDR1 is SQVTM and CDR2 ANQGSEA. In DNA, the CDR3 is TGCAGCGGGGGGACTAGCGGGACTGGGGAGCTGTTTTTT. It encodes CSGGTSGTGELFF.

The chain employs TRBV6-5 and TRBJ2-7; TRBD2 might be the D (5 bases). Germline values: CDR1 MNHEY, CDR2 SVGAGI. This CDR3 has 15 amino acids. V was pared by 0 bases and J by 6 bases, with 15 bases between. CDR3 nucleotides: TGTGCCAGCAGTTACTCGAGCAGGAGAGGGTCCGAGCAGTACTTC. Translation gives CASSYSSRRGSEQYF.

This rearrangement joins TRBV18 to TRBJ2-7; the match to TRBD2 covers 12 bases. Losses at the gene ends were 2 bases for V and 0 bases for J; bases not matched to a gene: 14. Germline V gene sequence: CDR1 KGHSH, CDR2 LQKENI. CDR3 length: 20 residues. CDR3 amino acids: CASSPRVASGRVPSSYEQYF. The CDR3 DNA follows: TGTGCCAGCTCACCAAGAGTTGCTAGCGGGAGGGTGCCGAGCTCCTACGAGCAGTACTTC.

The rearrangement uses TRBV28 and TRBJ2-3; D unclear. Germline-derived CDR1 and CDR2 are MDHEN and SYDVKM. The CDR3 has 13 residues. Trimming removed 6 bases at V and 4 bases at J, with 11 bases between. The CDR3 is CASSPNIADTQYF. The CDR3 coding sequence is TGTGCCAGCAGCCCCAACATTGCAGATACGCAGTATTTT.

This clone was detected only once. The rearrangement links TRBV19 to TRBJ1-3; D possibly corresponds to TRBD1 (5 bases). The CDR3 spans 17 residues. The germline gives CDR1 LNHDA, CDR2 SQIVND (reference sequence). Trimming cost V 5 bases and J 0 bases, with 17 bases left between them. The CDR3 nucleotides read TGTGCCAGTAGTCACCTTGAACAGGCCTACTCTGGAAACACCATATATTTT. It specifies CASSHLEQAYSGNTIYF.

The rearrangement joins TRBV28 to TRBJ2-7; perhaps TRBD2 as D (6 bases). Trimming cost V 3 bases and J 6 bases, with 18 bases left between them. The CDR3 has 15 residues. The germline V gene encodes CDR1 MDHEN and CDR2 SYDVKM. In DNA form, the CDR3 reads TGTGCCAGCAGTTTCCTGGTAGCGGTTGGAGTCGAGCAGTACTTC. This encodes CASSFLVAVGVEQYF.

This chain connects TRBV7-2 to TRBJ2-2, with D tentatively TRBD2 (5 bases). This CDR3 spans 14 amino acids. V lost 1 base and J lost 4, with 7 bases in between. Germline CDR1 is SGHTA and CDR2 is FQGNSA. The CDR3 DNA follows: TGTGCCAGCAGCTTAGGCGGGTTCACCGGGGAGCTGTTTTTT. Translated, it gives CASSLGGFTGELFF.

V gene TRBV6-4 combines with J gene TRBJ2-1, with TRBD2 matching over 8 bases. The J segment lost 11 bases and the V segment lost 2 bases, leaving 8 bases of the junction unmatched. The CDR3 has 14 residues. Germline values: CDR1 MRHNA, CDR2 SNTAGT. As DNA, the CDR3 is TGTGCCAGCAGTGACGAGTCGGGCGGGAGGAAGCAGTTCTTC. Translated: CASSDESGGRKQFF.

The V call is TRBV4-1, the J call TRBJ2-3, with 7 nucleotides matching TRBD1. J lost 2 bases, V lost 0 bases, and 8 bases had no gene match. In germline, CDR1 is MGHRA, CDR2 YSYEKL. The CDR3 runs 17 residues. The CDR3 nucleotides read TGCGCCAGCAGCCAAGAAGTGAGGGGGCCAGTCACAGATACGCAGTATTTT. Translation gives CASSQEVRGPVTDTQYF.

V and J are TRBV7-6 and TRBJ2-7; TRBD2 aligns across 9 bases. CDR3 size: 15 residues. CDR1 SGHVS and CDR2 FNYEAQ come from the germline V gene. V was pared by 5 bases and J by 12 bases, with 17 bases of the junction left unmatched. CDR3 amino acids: CASSPLASGKERRYF. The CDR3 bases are TGTGCCAGCAGCCCCCTAGCTAGCGGGAAAGAGAGACGGTACTTC.

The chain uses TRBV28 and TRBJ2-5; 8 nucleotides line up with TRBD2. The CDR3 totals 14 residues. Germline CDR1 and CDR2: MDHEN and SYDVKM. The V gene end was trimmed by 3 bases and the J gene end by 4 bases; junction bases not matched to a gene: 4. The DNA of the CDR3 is TGTGCCAGCAGTTTTAGGACTAGCAGAGAGACCCAGTACTTC. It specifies CASSFRTSRETQYF. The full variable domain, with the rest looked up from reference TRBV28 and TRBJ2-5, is DVKVTQSSRYLVKRTGEKVFLECVQDMDHENMFWYRQDPGLGLRLIYFSYDVKMKEKGDIPEGYSVSREKKERFSLILESASTNQTSMYLCASSFRTSRETQYFGPGTRLLVL.

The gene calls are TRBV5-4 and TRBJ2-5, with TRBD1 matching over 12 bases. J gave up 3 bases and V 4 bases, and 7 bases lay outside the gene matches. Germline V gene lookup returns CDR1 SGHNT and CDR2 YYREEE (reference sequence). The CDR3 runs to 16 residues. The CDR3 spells CASSGGGQGAKETQYF. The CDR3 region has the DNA TGTGCCAGCAGCGGGGGGGGACAGGGGGCGAAAGAGACCCAGTACTTC.

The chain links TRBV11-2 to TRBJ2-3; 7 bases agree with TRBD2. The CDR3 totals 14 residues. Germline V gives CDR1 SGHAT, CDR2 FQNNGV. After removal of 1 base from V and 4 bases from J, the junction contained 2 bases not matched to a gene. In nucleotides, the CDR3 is TGTGCCAGCAGCTTAGGGCTAGCGGCAGATACGCAGTATTTT. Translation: CASSLGLAADTQYF.

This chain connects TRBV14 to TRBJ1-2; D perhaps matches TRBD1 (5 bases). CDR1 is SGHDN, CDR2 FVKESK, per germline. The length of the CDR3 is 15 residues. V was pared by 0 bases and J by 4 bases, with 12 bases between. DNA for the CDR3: TGTGCCAGCAGCCAAGATTACAGGACCTTCTATGGCTACACCTTC. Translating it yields CASSQDYRTFYGYTF.

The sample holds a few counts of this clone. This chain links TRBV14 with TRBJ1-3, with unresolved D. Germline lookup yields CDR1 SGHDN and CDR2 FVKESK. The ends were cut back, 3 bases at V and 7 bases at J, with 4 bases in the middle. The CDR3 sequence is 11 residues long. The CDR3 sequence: CASSHGNTIYF. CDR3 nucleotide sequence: TGTGCCAGCAGCCACGGGAACACCATATATTTT.

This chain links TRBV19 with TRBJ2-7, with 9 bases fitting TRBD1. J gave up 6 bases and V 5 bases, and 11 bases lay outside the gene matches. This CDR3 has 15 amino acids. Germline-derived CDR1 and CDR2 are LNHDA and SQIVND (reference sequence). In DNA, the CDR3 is TGTGCCAGTAGTGCCCTCGTCCGGACAGGGGCCGAGCAGTACTTC. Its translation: CASSALVRTGAEQYF.

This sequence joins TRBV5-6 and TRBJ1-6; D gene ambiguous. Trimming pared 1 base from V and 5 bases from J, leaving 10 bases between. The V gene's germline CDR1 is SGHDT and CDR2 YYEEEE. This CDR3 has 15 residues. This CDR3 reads CASSLIRGDNSPLHF. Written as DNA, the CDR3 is TGTGCCAGCAGCTTGATTCGGGGAGATAATTCACCCCTCCACTTT.

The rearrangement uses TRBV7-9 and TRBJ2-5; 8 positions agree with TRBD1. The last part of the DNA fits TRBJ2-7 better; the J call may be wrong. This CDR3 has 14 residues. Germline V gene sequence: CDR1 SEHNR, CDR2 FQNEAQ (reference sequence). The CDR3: CASSPLGTGNEQYF. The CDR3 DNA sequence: TGTGCCAGCAGCCCCCTCGGGACAGGAAACGAGCAGTACTTC.

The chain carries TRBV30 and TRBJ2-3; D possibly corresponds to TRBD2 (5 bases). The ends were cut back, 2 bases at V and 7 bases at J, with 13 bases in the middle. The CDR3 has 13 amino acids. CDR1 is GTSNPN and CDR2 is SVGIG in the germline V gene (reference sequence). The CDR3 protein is CAWSPGPGNTQYF. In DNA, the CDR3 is TGTGCCTGGAGTCCGGGCCCGGGAAATACGCAGTATTTT.

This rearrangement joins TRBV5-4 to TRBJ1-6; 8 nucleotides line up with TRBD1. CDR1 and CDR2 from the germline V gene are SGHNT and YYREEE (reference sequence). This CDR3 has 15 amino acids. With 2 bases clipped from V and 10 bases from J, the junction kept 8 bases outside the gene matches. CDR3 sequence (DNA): TGTGCCAGCAGCTTACAGGACAGGGATAGCTCACCCCTCCACTTT. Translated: CASSLQDRDSSPLHF.

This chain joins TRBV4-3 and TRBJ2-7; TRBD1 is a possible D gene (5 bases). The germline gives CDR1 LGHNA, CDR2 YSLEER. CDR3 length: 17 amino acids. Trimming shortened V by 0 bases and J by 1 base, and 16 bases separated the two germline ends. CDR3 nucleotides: TGCGCCAGCAGCCAAGACTCCGTGGCAGGGTCATCCTACGAGCAGTACTTC. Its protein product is CASSQDSVAGSSYEQYF.

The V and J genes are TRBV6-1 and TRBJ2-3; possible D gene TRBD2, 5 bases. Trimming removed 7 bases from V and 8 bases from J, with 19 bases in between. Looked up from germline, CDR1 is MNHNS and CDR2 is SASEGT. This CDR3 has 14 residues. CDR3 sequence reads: CASNNPSSGGTQYF. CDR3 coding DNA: TGTGCCAGCAATAATCCGTCGAGCGGAGGTACGCAGTATTTT.

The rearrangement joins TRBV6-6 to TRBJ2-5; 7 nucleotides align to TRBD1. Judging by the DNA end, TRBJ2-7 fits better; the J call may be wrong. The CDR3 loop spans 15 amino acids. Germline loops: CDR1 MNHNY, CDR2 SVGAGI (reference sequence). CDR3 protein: CASINGGRGLYEQYF. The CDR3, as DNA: TGTGCCAGCATCAACGGAGGCAGGGGGTTGTACGAGCAGTACTTC.

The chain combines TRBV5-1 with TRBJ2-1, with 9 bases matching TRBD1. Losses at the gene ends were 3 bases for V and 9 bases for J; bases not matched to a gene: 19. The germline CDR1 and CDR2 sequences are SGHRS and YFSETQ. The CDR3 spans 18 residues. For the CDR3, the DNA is TGCGCCAGCAGCTATCTCGACAGGGGGGGACCCAGCCACAGTGAGCAGTTCTTC. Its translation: CASSYLDRGGPSHSEQFF.

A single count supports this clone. CDR3 nucleotides: TGCGCCAGCAGCCAAGTGGGCCGTGAAGCTTTCTTT. It yields the protein CASSQVGREAFF. The V gene is TRBV4-1, the J gene TRBJ1-1; D remains ambiguous. Germline CDR1 is MGHRA and CDR2 is YSYEKL. This CDR3 is built from 12 residues. V lost 1 base, J lost 7 bases, and 7 bases lay in between.